These T cell receptor beta chains were read from a single sample in a study of metastatic and nonmetastatic thyroid tumors. Using MiXCR, TCRdb re-called clones from the PCR reads. The table lists 25,000 or so clones, 15% of them singletons. Sample: blood. Every receptor here comes from a male donor with papillary thyroid cancer or a benign thyroid nodule (not recorded which). Some clones in this sample may be carry-over from other donors' samples. The CDR3 runs from the conserved cysteine through the conserved F or W. A D gene is named only where the DNA matches it firmly. Clone sizes are given selectively: once, few, many, or a class where the clone is expanded.

abundance: -
v_gene: TRBV19
d_gene: -
j_gene: TRBJ2-2
CDR3nt: TGTGCCAGTAGTCGGGCTGGGGGTAACACCGGGGAGCTGTTTTTT
CDR3aa: CASSRAGGNTGELFF

abundance: -
v_gene: TRBV9
d_gene: -
j_gene: TRBJ2-1
CDR3nt: TGTGCCAGCAGCGTAGAGTACGGGAGAGATAATGAGCAGTTCTTC
CDR3aa: CASSVEYGRDNEQFF

abundance: many
v_gene: TRBV19
d_gene: -
j_gene: TRBJ1-5
CDR3nt: TGTGCCAGTAATTTTAACGGGGGGCAGCCCCAGCATTTT
CDR3aa: CASNFNGGQPQHF

abundance: many
v_gene: TRBV5-4
d_gene: -
j_gene: TRBJ2-6
CDR3nt: TGTGCCAGCAGCTTGGATCACAGGGTAAGTGGGGCCAACGTCCTGACTTTC
CDR3aa: CASSLDHRVSGANVLTF

abundance: many
v_gene: TRBV5-6
d_gene: TRBD1
j_gene: TRBJ1-1
CDR3nt: TGTGCCAGCAGCTTGCTTCCCGGGACAGGGAACACTGAAGCTTTCTTT
CDR3aa: CASSLLPGTGNTEAFF

abundance: many
v_gene: TRBV15
d_gene: -
j_gene: TRBJ2-3
CDR3nt: TGTGCCACCAGCAGAGATAGTAGACACAATACGCAGTATTTT
CDR3aa: CATSRDSRHNTQYF

abundance: many
v_gene: TRBV6-4
d_gene: TRBD2
j_gene: TRBJ2-2
CDR3nt: TGTGCCAGCAGTGACGGGGGGGCCGGGGAGCTGTTTTTT
CDR3aa: CASSDGGAGELFF

abundance: many
v_gene: TRBV4-1
d_gene: -
j_gene: TRBJ2-1
CDR3nt: TGCGCCAGCAGCCACAATGAGCAGTTCTTC
CDR3aa: CASSHNEQFF

abundance: many
v_gene: TRBV29-1
d_gene: -
j_gene: TRBJ1-1
CDR3nt: TGCAGCGTTGGACCTGGGAACACTGAAGCTTTCTTT
CDR3aa: CSVGPGNTEAFF

abundance: many
v_gene: TRBV11-2
d_gene: -
j_gene: TRBJ2-2
CDR3nt: TGTGCCAGCAGCTTCCCCTCAACCCCCGACAGAAATACCGGGGAGCTGTTTTTT
CDR3aa: CASSFPSTPDRNTGELFF

abundance: few
v_gene: TRBV2
d_gene: -
j_gene: TRBJ2-4
CDR3nt: TGTGCCAGCATATGGACGGTAGCCAAAAACATTCAGTACTTC
CDR3aa: CASIWTVAKNIQYF

abundance: many
v_gene: TRBV19
d_gene: -
j_gene: TRBJ1-6
CDR3nt: TGTGCCAGTAGTAGTGGCGGGGGTTATAATTCACCCCTCCACTTT
CDR3aa: CASSSGGGYNSPLHF

abundance: few
v_gene: TRBV5-4
d_gene: TRBD2
j_gene: TRBJ2-3
CDR3nt: TGTGCCAGCAGCAAAACTAGCGGATTCACAGATACGCAGTATTTT
CDR3aa: CASSKTSGFTDTQYF

abundance: many
v_gene: TRBV9
d_gene: -
j_gene: TRBJ2-3
CDR3nt: TGTGCCAGCAGCGTATCCTCTAGAGGGTCCTCCGGCACAGATACGCAGTATTTT
CDR3aa: CASSVSSRGSSGTDTQYF

abundance: medium-sized
v_gene: TRBV7-2
d_gene: TRBD1
j_gene: TRBJ1-2
CDR3nt: TGTGCCAGCAAAGGAGACAGGGAGGGCTACACCTTC
CDR3aa: CASKGDREGYTF

abundance: many
v_gene: TRBV7-9
d_gene: TRBD1
j_gene: TRBJ1-5
CDR3nt: TGTGCCAGCAGCTTGGGACAGGGTTCTGGCAATCAGCCCCAGCATTTT
CDR3aa: CASSLGQGSGNQPQHF

abundance: many
v_gene: TRBV5-6
d_gene: TRBD1
j_gene: TRBJ2-7
CDR3nt: TGTGCCAGCAGCTTGAAGGGGGCGCGCGAGCAGTACTTC
CDR3aa: CASSLKGAREQYF

abundance: many
v_gene: TRBV5-6
d_gene: -
j_gene: TRBJ1-2
CDR3nt: TGTGCCAGCAGCTTCAGGTGGGGGCCAATGGAGGGCTACACCTTC
CDR3aa: CASSFRWGPMEGYTF

abundance: many
v_gene: TRBV24-1
d_gene: TRBD2
j_gene: TRBJ2-5
CDR3nt: TGTGCCACCAGTGATCCCCTGGGGTCGCGGGGGGGAAGTGGAGAGACCCAGTACTTC
CDR3aa: CATSDPLGSRGGSGETQYF

abundance: many
v_gene: TRBV12-3/TRBV12-4
d_gene: TRBD1
j_gene: TRBJ2-3
CDR3nt: TGTGCCAGCAGCCTGGACAGGTTCAGCACAGATACGCAGTATTTT
CDR3aa: CASSLDRFSTDTQYF